This TCR beta chain stems from a study of blood T cell repertoires in COVID-19. The length of the CDR3 is 13 residues. V lost 4 bases and J lost 4, with 10 bases in between. Assay: immunoSEQ multiplex PCR; the TCRdb copy retains only in-frame clones and omits some. There are some 120,000 clones in the sample; about 81% occur only once, and 6.5% to 10% lies in the top ten. This clone was seen once. This sequence originates from an older man with acute or convalescent COVID-19. The rearrangement uses TRBV12-3 or TRBV12-4 and TRBJ1-1; D perhaps matches TRBD1 (6 bases). The sample taken for sequencing was peripheral blood. The CDR3 bases are TGTGCCAGCAGTTCAACAGGGACCACTGAAGCTTTCTTT. This codes for CASSSTGTTEAFF.